This entry is about one T cell receptor beta chain. Produced via immunoSEQ multiplex PCR; TCRdb's table is partial and in-frame only. The repertoire includes 550,000 to 800,000 clones, 80% to 95% of them detected once, and 34% sits in the top ten. Trimming pared 4 bases from V and 1 base from J, leaving 12 bases between. The germline gives CDR1 SNHLY, CDR2 FYNNEI. The CDR3 totals 15 residues. This entry belongs to a study of shared clonotypes between healthy human individuals. Sequencing was done on a sample of memory CD8+ T cells from PBMCs. As for subset: CD45RO+ cells pooled with CCR7-negative TemRA cells. The rearrangement uses TRBV2 and TRBJ2-3; D tentatively fits TRBD1 or TRBD2 (5 bases each). This receptor was obtained from a young man in good health. Some clones in this sample may be carry-over from other donors' samples. The CDR3 is CASSAGTAGTDTQYF. Here the CDR3 DNA reads TGTGCCAGCAGTGCCGGGACGGCAGGCACAGATACGCAGTATTTT.